This T cell receptor (beta chain) is from a study of T cell repertoires in cytomegalovirus infection. Points from the study as a whole: Totalled public TCR beta family frequency picked out people who carried CMV plus the relevant HLA.

The CDR3 contains 15 residues. Per the germline V gene, CDR1 is SGHTA and CDR2 is FQGTGA. Trimming removed 5 bases from V and 5 bases from J, with 18 bases in between. TCRdb reprocessed the reads via MiXCR and lists one record per CDR3 protein. This sample has some 940,000 distinct CDR3 sequences, with roughly a third found just once. This clonotype was observed a few times. Its antigen is as yet unknown. The genes are TRBV7-3 and TRBJ2-5, with D hard to call. The input for sequencing was cultured CD8+ T cells from PBMCs, taken from culture after CMV antigen stimulation. The receptor was isolated from a human donor in good health (CMV status not recorded). Some clones in this sample may be carry-over from other donors' samples. CDR3 DNA: TGTGCCAGCAGCGTTAACCGGGCCAAAGGGGAGACCCAGTACTTC. Translated: CASSVNRAKGETQYF.